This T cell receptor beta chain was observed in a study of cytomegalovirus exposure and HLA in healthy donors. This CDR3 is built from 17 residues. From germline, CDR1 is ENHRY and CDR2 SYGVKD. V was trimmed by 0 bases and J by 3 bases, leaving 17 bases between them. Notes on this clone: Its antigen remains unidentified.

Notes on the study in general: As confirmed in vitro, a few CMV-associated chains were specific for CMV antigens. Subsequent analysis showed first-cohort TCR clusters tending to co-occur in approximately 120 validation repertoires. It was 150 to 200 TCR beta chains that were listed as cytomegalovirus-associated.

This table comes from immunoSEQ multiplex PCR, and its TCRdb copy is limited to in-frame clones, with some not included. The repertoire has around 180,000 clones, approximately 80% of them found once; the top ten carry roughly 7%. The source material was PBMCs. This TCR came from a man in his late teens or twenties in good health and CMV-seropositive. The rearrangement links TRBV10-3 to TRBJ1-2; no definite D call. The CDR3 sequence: CAISESAGLAPDYGYTF. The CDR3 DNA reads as TGTGCCATCAGTGAGTCGGCGGGGTTGGCGCCGGACTATGGCTACACCTTC.